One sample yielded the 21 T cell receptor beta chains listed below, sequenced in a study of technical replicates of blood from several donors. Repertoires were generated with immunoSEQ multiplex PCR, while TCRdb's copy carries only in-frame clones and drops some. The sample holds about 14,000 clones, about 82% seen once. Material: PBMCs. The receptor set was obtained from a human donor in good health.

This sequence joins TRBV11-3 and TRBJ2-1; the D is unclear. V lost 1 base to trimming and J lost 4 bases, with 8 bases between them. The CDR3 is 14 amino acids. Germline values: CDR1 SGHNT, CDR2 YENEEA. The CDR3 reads CASSLGSLYNEQFF. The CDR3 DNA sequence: TGTGCCAGCAGCTTAGGGTCGCTATACAATGAGCAGTTCTTC. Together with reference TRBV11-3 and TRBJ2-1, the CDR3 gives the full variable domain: EAGVVQSPRYKIIEKKQPVAFWCNPISGHNTLYWYLQNLGQGPELLIRYENEEAVDDSQLPKDRFSAERLKGVDSTLKIQPAELGDSAVYLCASSLGSLYNEQFFGPGTRLTVL.

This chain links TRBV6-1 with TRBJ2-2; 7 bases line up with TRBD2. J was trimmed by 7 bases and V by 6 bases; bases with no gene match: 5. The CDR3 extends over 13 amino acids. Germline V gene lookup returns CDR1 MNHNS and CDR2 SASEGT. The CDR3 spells CASRLAARGELFF. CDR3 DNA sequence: TGTGCCAGCAGGCTAGCGGCCCGCGGGGAGCTGTTTTTT.

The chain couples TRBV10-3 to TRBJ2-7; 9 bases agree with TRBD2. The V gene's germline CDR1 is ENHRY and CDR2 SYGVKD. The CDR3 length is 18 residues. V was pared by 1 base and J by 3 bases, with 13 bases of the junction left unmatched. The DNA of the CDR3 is TGTGCCATCAGTGAGTATGGGAGCGGGAGGACTGGAGGCTACGAGCAGTACTTC. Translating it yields CAISEYGSGRTGGYEQYF.

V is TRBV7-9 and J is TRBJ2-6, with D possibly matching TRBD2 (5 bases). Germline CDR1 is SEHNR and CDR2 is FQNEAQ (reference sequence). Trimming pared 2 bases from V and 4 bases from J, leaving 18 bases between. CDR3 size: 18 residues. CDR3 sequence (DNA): TGTGCCAGCAGCTTAAAGGCGGGTCAGGCCCCAGGGGCCAACGTCCTGACTTTC. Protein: CASSLKAGQAPGANVLTF.

The DNA for the CDR3 is TGCGCCAGCAGATCCGATACTAGCGGGAGGGCCCGGAAGCAGTTCTTC. Amino acids: CASRSDTSGRARKQFF. The gene calls are TRBV4-1 and TRBJ2-1; 13 bases are a match to TRBD2. Trimming removed 6 bases from V and 11 bases from J; junction bases left unmatched: 13. From germline, CDR1 is MGHRA and CDR2 YSYEKL. The CDR3 runs 16 residues.

DNA for the CDR3: TGCAGCGTTGAAGCCTTAGACTATTCGATCTCCTACAATGAGCAGTTCTTC. Encoded protein: CSVEALDYSISYNEQFF. The chain employs TRBV29-1 and TRBJ2-1; D is possibly TRBD2 (5 bases). The CDR3 covers 17 residues. Germline loops: CDR1 SQVTM, CDR2 ANQGSEA. V dropped 1 base and J dropped 0 bases, with 16 bases sitting between them.

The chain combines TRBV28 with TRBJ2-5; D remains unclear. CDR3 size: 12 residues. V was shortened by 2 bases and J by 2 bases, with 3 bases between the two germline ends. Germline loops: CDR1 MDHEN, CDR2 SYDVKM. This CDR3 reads CASSLTQETQYF. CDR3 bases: TGTGCCAGCAGTTTAACACAAGAGACCCAGTACTTC.

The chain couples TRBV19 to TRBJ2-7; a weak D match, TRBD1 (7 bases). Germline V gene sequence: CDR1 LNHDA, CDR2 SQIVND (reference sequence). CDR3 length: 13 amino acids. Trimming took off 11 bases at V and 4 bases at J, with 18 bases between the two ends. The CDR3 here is CAAGGGLLYEQYF. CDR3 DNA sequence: TGTGCCGCAGGGGGAGGACTGTTATACGAGCAGTACTTC.

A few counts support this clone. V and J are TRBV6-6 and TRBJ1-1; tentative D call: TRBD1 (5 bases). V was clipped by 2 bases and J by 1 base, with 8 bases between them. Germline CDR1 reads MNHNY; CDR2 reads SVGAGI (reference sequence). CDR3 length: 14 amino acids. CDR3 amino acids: CASSYQTENTEAFF. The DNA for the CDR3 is TGTGCCAGCAGTTACCAGACAGAGAACACTGAAGCTTTCTTT.

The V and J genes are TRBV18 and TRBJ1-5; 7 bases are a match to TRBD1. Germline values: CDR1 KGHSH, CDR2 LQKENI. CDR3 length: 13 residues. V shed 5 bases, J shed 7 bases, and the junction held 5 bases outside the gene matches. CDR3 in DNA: TGTGCCAGCTCATCTGACAGGGAGCAGCCCCAGCATTTT. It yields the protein CASSSDREQPQHF.

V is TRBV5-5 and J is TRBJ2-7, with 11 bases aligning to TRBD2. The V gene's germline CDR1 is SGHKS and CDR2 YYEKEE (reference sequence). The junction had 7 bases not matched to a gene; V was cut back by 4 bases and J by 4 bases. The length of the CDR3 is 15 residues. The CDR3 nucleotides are TGTGCCAGCAGCCACGGGACTAGCGGATTTTACGAGCAGTACTTC. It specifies CASSHGTSGFYEQYF.

The CDR3 spells CASSSVGQGPTEAFF. Written as DNA, the CDR3 is TGTGCCAGCAGTTCGGTCGGACAGGGCCCCACTGAAGCTTTCTTT. The chain joins TRBV6-5 to TRBJ1-1; 8 nucleotides match TRBD1. This CDR3 is built from 15 residues. Germline V CDR1 and CDR2: MNHEY, SVGAGI. J was trimmed by 4 bases and V by 4 bases; bases with no gene match: 8.

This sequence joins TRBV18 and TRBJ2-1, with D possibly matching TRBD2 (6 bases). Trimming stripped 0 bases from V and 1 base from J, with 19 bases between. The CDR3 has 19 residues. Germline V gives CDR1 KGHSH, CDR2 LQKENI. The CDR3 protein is CASSPPSPRRAGSYNEQFF. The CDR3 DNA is TGTGCCAGCTCACCACCGTCGCCCCGGAGGGCCGGATCCTACAATGAGCAGTTCTTC.

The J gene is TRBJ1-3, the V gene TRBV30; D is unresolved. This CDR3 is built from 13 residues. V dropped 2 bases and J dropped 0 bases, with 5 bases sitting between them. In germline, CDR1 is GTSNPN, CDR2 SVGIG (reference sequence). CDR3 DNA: TGTGCCTGGAGTTCCCTCTCTGGAAACACCATATATTTT. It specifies CAWSSLSGNTIYF.

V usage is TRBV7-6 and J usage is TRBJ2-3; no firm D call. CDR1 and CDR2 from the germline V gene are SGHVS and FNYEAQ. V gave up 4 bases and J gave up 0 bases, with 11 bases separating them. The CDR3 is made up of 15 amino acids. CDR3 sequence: CASSSRFTSTDTQYF. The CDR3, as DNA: TGTGCCAGCAGCTCTAGGTTTACTAGCACAGATACGCAGTATTTT.

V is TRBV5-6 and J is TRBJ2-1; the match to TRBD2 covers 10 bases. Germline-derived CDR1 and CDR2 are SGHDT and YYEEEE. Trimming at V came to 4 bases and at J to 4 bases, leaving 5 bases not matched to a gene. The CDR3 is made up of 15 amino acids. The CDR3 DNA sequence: TGTGCCAGCAGCCACAGCGGGAGGGTGTACAATGAGCAGTTCTTC. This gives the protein CASSHSGRVYNEQFF.

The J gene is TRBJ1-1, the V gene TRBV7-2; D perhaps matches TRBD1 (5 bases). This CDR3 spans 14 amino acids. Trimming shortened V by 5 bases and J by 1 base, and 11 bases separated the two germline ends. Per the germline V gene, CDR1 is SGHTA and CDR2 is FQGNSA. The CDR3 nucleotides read TGTGCCAGCAGCCGGGGGTGGGGGAACACTGAAGCTTTCTTT. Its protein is CASSRGWGNTEAFF.

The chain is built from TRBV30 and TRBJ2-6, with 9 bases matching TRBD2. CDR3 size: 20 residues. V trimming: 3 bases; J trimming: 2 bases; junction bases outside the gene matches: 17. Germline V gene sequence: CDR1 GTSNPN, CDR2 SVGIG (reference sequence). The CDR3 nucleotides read TGTGCCTGGAGCCAAGTCCTCGCCTTTAGCGGGAGAGCTGGGGCCAACGTCCTGACTTTC. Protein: CAWSQVLAFSGRAGANVLTF.

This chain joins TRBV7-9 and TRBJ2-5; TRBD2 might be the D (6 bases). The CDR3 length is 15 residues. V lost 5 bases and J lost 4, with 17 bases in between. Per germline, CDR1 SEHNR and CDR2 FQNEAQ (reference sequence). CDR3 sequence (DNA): TGTGCCAGCAGCCGGCGGGACCAACGGGGAGAGACCCAGTACTTC. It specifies CASSRRDQRGETQYF.

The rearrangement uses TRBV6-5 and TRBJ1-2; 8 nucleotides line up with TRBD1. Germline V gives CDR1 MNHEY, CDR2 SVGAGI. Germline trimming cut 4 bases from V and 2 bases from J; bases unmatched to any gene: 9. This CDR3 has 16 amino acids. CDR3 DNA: TGTGCCAGCAGTTCCGCTCTCAGGGGGCGCAACTATGGCTACACCTTC. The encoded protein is CASSSALRGRNYGYTF.

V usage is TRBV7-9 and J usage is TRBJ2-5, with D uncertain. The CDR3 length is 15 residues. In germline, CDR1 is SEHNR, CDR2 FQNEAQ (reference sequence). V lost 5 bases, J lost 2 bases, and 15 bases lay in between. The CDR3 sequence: CASSPGSSVQETQYF. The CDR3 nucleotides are TGTGCCAGCAGCCCCGGTAGCAGTGTTCAAGAGACCCAGTACTTC.